Listed here are 32 T cell receptor beta chains from one sample, sequenced in a study of blood T cell repertoires in COVID-19. Data came from immunoSEQ multiplex PCR; TCRdb stores just in-frame clones and leaves some out. Here the sample spans about 200,000 clones, approximately 86% being singletons. Source material: peripheral blood. The receptors here all came from a woman aged 45-65 years with COVID-19, enrolled during active disease.

The V call is TRBV19, the J call TRBJ2-7; TRBD1 aligns across 7 bases. Unmatched junction bases numbered 5, after V lost 5 bases and J lost 1 base. The CDR3 has 14 residues. The germline gives CDR1 LNHDA, CDR2 SQIVND (reference sequence). CDR3 nucleotide sequence: TGTGCCAGTAGTCCCGGGACAGATTCCTACGAGCAGTACTTC. It codes for CASSPGTDSYEQYF.

The chain combines TRBV3-1 (or the pseudogene TRBV3-2) with TRBJ2-5, with 10 nucleotides matching TRBD2. The CDR3 totals 16 residues. Germline V gene data show CDR1 as LGHDT and CDR2 as YNNKEL (reference sequence). The V gene end was trimmed by 4 bases and the J gene end by 2 bases; junction bases not matched to a gene: 7. CDR3: CASSPIGTSAQETQYF. CDR3 nucleotides: TGTGCCAGCAGCCCAATAGGGACTAGCGCTCAAGAGACCCAGTACTTC.

This clone was seen a few times. The V call is TRBV27, the J call TRBJ1-1; D is uncertain. Germline values: CDR1 MNHEY, CDR2 SMNVEV (reference sequence). The CDR3 runs 14 residues. Trimming took 3 bases from V and 6 from J, leaving 14 bases between them. The CDR3, as DNA: TGTGCCAGCAGTTTTCGCCAGCAGCGACCTGAAGCTTTCTTT. Protein: CASSFRQQRPEAFF.

The chain employs TRBV6-5 and TRBJ2-3; D call uncertain. The CDR3 is 16 amino acids. V was trimmed by 2 bases and J by 1 base, leaving 13 bases between them. CDR1 and CDR2 from the germline V gene are MNHEY and SVGAGI. The CDR3 nucleotides are TGTGCCAGCAGTTACGAGGCGAACGGCGGCACAGATACGCAGTATTTT. Residues: CASSYEANGGTDTQYF.

Only one count was recorded for this clone. This chain joins TRBV5-1 and TRBJ2-7; D perhaps matches TRBD1 (6 bases). Trimming stripped 8 bases from V and 0 bases from J, with 12 bases between. The CDR3 has 13 residues. Germline CDR1 SGHRS, CDR2 YFSETQ. CDR3: CASTRTDSYEQYF. The CDR3 bases are TGCGCCAGTACTAGGACAGACTCCTACGAGCAGTACTTC.

V and J are TRBV19 and TRBJ1-6, with 8 bases fitting TRBD1. Germline V CDR1 and CDR2: LNHDA, SQIVND (reference sequence). The CDR3 is 15 residues long. V shed 3 bases and J 10 bases; nucleotides not matched to a gene: 8. The CDR3 DNA reads TGTGCCAGTAGTATTGGACAGGGAGTAGACTCACCCCTCCACTTT. Translated, it gives CASSIGQGVDSPLHF.

This clone was found once. This chain connects TRBV5-1 to TRBJ1-6; no firm D call. The CDR3 has 15 residues. V shed 0 bases and J shed 7 bases, with 11 bases lying between them. Germline V gene data show CDR1 as SGHRS and CDR2 as YFSETQ. CDR3 sequence: CASSLAGGSNSPLHF. The CDR3 nucleotides are TGCGCCAGCAGCTTGGCCGGAGGTTCCAATTCACCCCTCCACTTT.

Here the CDR3 DNA reads TGTGCCAGCAGCCCCATGGGACTAGCGGGGCTATCCTACGAGCAGTACTTC. It is translated as CASSPMGLAGLSYEQYF. This rearrangement joins TRBV11-3 to TRBJ2-7, with 13 bases lining up with TRBD2. Germline CDR1 SGHNT, CDR2 YENEEA. V lost 5 bases, J lost 1 base, and 8 bases stayed unmatched. This CDR3 has 17 residues.

The chain employs TRBV19 and TRBJ2-7, with D perhaps matching TRBD1 (6 bases). The V gene's germline CDR1 is LNHDA and CDR2 SQIVND (reference sequence). This CDR3 has 13 residues. V was trimmed by 3 bases and J by 4 bases, leaving 10 bases between them. The CDR3 DNA sequence: TGTGCCAGTAGTATGGGACAAAGGTACGAGCAGTACTTC. It yields the protein CASSMGQRYEQYF.

CDR3 region: CASSQGAGLNTEAFF. Here the CDR3 DNA reads TGTGCCAGCAGCCAAGGAGCGGGTTTGAACACTGAAGCTTTCTTT. The V call is TRBV14, the J call TRBJ1-1; no clear D. Germline CDR1 reads SGHDN; CDR2 reads FVKESK. The CDR3 spans 15 residues. V was cut by 1 base and J by 0 bases, with 9 bases left in between.

This chain connects TRBV28 to TRBJ1-3; maybe TRBD1 (5 bases). Germline V gene data show CDR1 as MDHEN and CDR2 as SYDVKM. Trimming stripped 6 bases from V and 1 base from J, with 10 bases between. There are 14 residues in the CDR3. CDR3 DNA sequence: TGTGCCAGCAGCTCCGGGGGGTCTGGAAACACCATATATTTT. Encoded protein: CASSSGGSGNTIYF.

This CDR3 reads CASSSANRGRRAFF. The DNA of the CDR3 is TGTGCCAGCAGCTCCGCGAACAGGGGGCGCCGAGCTTTCTTT. The rearrangement uses TRBV5-6 and TRBJ1-1, with 9 bases matching TRBD1. CDR3 size: 14 residues. The J segment lost 10 bases and the V segment lost 3 bases, leaving 10 bases of the junction unmatched. The germline gives CDR1 SGHDT, CDR2 YYEEEE.

This clone is a singleton in its sample. The CDR3 is CASSSGGGNIQYF. CDR3 DNA sequence: TGTGCCAGCAGTTCGGGGGGCGGGAACATTCAGTACTTC. The chain joins TRBV28 to TRBJ2-4, with D possibly matching TRBD2 (7 bases). The CDR3 totals 13 residues. V lost 4 bases, J lost 7 bases, and 11 bases lay in between. CDR1 and CDR2 from the germline V gene are MDHEN and SYDVKM.

This rearrangement joins TRBV30 to TRBJ2-3; the D is unclear. The ends were cut back, 2 bases at V and 0 bases at J, with 9 bases in the middle. CDR1 is GTSNPN, CDR2 SVGIG, per germline (reference sequence). The CDR3 is 14 amino acids. In DNA form, the CDR3 reads TGTGCCTGGAGTATAGTTTCTAGCACAGATACGCAGTATTTT. Residues: CAWSIVSSTDTQYF.

The count of this clone is one. The chain joins TRBV4-1 to TRBJ2-5; 10 bases match TRBD2. The V gene's germline CDR1 is MGHRA and CDR2 YSYEKL. Trimming removed 4 bases from V and 2 bases from J; junction bases left unmatched: 7. This CDR3 has 16 amino acids. The CDR3 loop is CASSLGLAVGQETQYF. In nucleotides, the CDR3 is TGCGCCAGCAGCCTCGGACTAGCGGTGGGTCAAGAGACCCAGTACTTC.

CDR3 sequence: CASSLGVAGGRGGDTQYF. Here the CDR3 DNA reads TGTGCCAGCAGCTTAGGCGTAGCGGGGGGACGCGGGGGAGATACGCAGTATTTT. This sequence joins TRBV11-3 and TRBJ2-3; 10 bases fit TRBD2. V lost 1 base, J lost 5 bases, and 12 bases stayed unmatched. The CDR3 length is 18 residues. CDR1 is SGHNT, CDR2 YENEEA, per germline. Looking up the rest from reference TRBV11-3 and TRBJ2-3 gives the full variable domain: EAGVVQSPRYKIIEKKQPVAFWCNPISGHNTLYWYLQNLGQGPELLIRYENEEAVDDSQLPKDRFSAERLKGVDSTLKIQPAELGDSAVYLCASSLGVAGGRGGDTQYFGPGTRLTVL.

The chain uses TRBV5-6 and TRBJ1-1, with 8 bases that match TRBD1. The CDR3 runs to 13 residues. V lost 0 bases, J lost 7 bases, and 2 bases stayed unmatched. Germline CDR1 and CDR2: SGHDT and YYEEEE. CDR3 protein: CASSLGTGFEAFF. CDR3 coding DNA: TGTGCCAGCAGCTTGGGGACAGGGTTTGAAGCTTTCTTT.

This clone occurred many times. The V call is TRBV19, the J call TRBJ1-2; possibly TRBD1 for D (5 bases). Trimming left V 0 bases short and J 8 bases short, with 13 bases between. CDR3 length: 14 residues. Germline V gene lookup returns CDR1 LNHDA and CDR2 SQIVND (reference sequence). The CDR3 region is CASSIDQGAAGYTF. The DNA for the CDR3 is TGTGCCAGTAGTATAGACCAAGGGGCGGCCGGCTACACCTTC. Full variable domain (missing parts from reference TRBV19 and TRBJ1-2): DGGITQSPKYLFRKEGQNVTLSCEQNLNHDAMYWYRQDPGQGLRLIYYSQIVNDFQKGDIAEGYSVSREKKESFPLTVTSAQKNPTAFYLCASSIDQGAAGYTFGSGTRLTVV.

The sample holds one count of this clone. The chain links TRBV2 to TRBJ1-1; D possibly corresponds to TRBD1 (5 bases). V was trimmed by 3 bases and J by 1 base, leaving 9 bases between them. Germline CDR1 reads SNHLY; CDR2 reads FYNNEI. The CDR3 runs to 14 residues. CDR3 sequence reads: CASSETESNTEAFF. The DNA of the CDR3 is TGTGCCAGCAGTGAGACAGAATCGAACACTGAAGCTTTCTTT. Full variable domain (remainder filled in from reference TRBV2 and TRBJ1-1): EPEVTQTPSHQVTQMGQEVILRCVPISNHLYFYWYRQILGQKVEFLVSFYNNEISEKSEIFDDQFSVERPDGSNFTLKIRSTKLEDSAMYFCASSETESNTEAFFGQGTRLTVV.

The chain employs TRBV27 and TRBJ1-1, with D maybe TRBD1 (6 bases). Looked up from germline, CDR1 is MNHEY and CDR2 is SMNVEV (reference sequence). V gave up 6 bases and J gave up 2 bases, with 16 bases separating them. The CDR3 extends over 15 amino acids. The CDR3 nucleotides read TGTGCCAGCAGCTCATCCAGGACAGCTAACACTGAAGCTTTCTTT. This gives the protein CASSSSRTANTEAFF.

This clone was seen at least ten times. V gene TRBV7-2 combines with J gene TRBJ1-2; D is unclear. CDR3 size: 12 residues. V lost 6 bases, J lost 4 bases, and 9 bases lay in between. Germline CDR1 is SGHTA and CDR2 is FQGNSA. The CDR3 here is CASSIEGYGYTF. In DNA, the CDR3 is TGTGCCAGCAGTATAGAGGGCTATGGCTACACCTTC.

The genes are TRBV27 and TRBJ1-4; D might be TRBD1 (5 bases). V shed 9 bases and J shed 8 bases, with 22 bases lying between them. Germline values: CDR1 MNHEY, CDR2 SMNVEV (reference sequence). This CDR3 comprises 15 residues. In nucleotides, the CDR3 is TGTGCCAGTACTCGACAGCCCGTTGGGGTCGAAAAACTGTTTTTT. Translated, it gives CASTRQPVGVEKLFF.

The chain combines TRBV28 with TRBJ2-4, with TRBD1 matching 8 bases. Trimming at V came to 2 bases and at J to 0 bases, leaving 3 bases not matched to a gene. Germline V gene data show CDR1 as MDHEN and CDR2 as SYDVKM. This CDR3 has 16 amino acids. The CDR3 sequence is CASSLAGGLAKNIQYF. CDR3 nucleotide sequence: TGTGCCAGCAGTTTAGCAGGGGGCTTAGCCAAAAACATTCAGTACTTC.

V usage is TRBV2 and J usage is TRBJ1-6; 7 nucleotides align to TRBD1. The CDR3 is 14 residues long. Trimming removed 8 bases from V and 7 bases from J; junction bases left unmatched: 8. CDR1 SNHLY and CDR2 FYNNEI come from the germline V gene. The CDR3: CASGRTGNNSPLHF. The CDR3 DNA is TGTGCCAGCGGACGGACAGGAAACAATTCACCCCTCCACTTT. Supplemented by reference TRBV2 and TRBJ1-6, the full variable domain reads EPEVTQTPSHQVTQMGQEVILRCVPISNHLYFYWYRQILGQKVEFLVSFYNNEISEKSEIFDDQFSVERPDGSNFTLKIRSTKLEDSAMYFCASGRTGNNSPLHFGNGTRLTVT.

The V call is TRBV5-6, the J call TRBJ2-3, with 8 bases lining up with TRBD2. Per germline, CDR1 SGHDT and CDR2 YYEEEE. V was pared by 4 bases and J by 2 bases, with 12 bases of the junction left unmatched. The CDR3 totals 17 residues. CDR3 residues: CASSARRAGGYTDTQYF. CDR3 bases: TGTGCCAGCAGCGCGAGGAGGGCGGGGGGCTACACAGATACGCAGTATTTT.

This chain connects TRBV24-1 to TRBJ2-2; possible D gene TRBD1, 5 bases. This CDR3 is 12 amino acids long. Germline values: CDR1 KGHDR, CDR2 SFDVKD. V was cut by 6 bases and J by 7 bases, with 8 bases left in between. CDR3 in amino acids: CATSLQVGELFF. The CDR3 coding sequence is TGTGCCACCAGTCTACAGGTCGGGGAGCTGTTTTTT.

The CDR3 sequence: CASSVVDYEQYF. DNA for the CDR3: TGTGCCAGCAGCGTAGTAGATTACGAGCAGTACTTC. The rearrangement uses TRBV9 and TRBJ2-7; the D is unclear. Trimming left V 0 bases short and J 4 bases short, with 5 bases between. CDR3 length equals 12 residues. Germline-derived CDR1 and CDR2 are SGDLS and YYNGEE.

The chain employs TRBV5-1 and TRBJ1-1; perhaps TRBD1 as D (5 bases). CDR3 length: 15 amino acids. Germline V gene lookup returns CDR1 SGHRS and CDR2 YFSETQ. Trimming shortened V by 0 bases and J by 2 bases, and 11 bases separated the two germline ends. The DNA for the CDR3 is TGCGCCAGCAGCTTGGGCGGGGGACCTAACACTGAAGCTTTCTTT. Translated, it gives CASSLGGGPNTEAFF.

The V and J genes are TRBV11-2 and TRBJ1-2; 7 nucleotides align to TRBD1. The CDR3 sequence is 12 residues long. Germline-derived CDR1 and CDR2 are SGHAT and FQNNGV. The V and J ends lost 5 bases and 8 bases, in that order; junction bases with no gene match: 5. The CDR3 protein is CASSLDRYGYTF. The CDR3 DNA sequence: TGTGCCAGCAGCCTGGACAGGTACGGCTACACCTTC.

V gene TRBV6-5 combines with J gene TRBJ1-1; no definite D call. This CDR3 is built from 14 residues. From germline, CDR1 is MNHEY and CDR2 SVGAGI. Trimming pared 6 bases from V and 3 bases from J, leaving 14 bases between. CDR3 nucleotide sequence: TGTGCCAGCAGCATTTCCCGGGTCCACACTGAAGCTTTCTTT. Encoded protein: CASSISRVHTEAFF.

This chain links TRBV7-9 with TRBJ2-7; TRBD1 agrees at 9 bases. Losses at the gene ends were 5 bases for V and 0 bases for J; bases not matched to a gene: 8. Germline CDR1 SEHNR, CDR2 FQNEAQ (reference sequence). This CDR3 region has 16 residues. The CDR3 DNA sequence: TGTGCCAGCAGCCTCACGGGACAGGGAATCTCCTACGAGCAGTACTTC. Residues: CASSLTGQGISYEQYF.

The chain uses TRBV5-5 and TRBJ1-2, with D possibly being TRBD1 (5 bases). Looked up from germline, CDR1 is SGHKS and CDR2 is YYEKEE (reference sequence). The CDR3 sequence is 15 residues long. The ends were cut back, 0 bases at V and 8 bases at J, with 17 bases in the middle. CDR3 sequence: CASSLVGLAKGGYTF. CDR3 bases: TGTGCCAGCAGCTTGGTGGGGCTGGCAAAAGGGGGCTACACCTTC.